This paragraph covers one T cell receptor beta chain sequence. The ends were cut back, 5 bases at V and 9 bases at J, with 16 bases in the middle. The CDR3 totals 13 residues. CDR1 and CDR2 from the germline V gene are LNHDA and SQIVND (reference sequence). The data were taken from a study of blood T cell repertoires in COVID-19. Turning to the study itself: The United States, Italy and Spain supplied acute and convalescent COVID-19 samples. PBMCs, B-cell-depleted T cells, or T cells provided the cDNA or gDNA that made up the material.

A Seattle source enrolled patients during active infection and followed them longitudinally. Clones were read by immunoSEQ multiplex PCR, and TCRdb kept only the in-frame ones, dropping some. Here the sample spans 400,000 or so clones, 70% to 90% being singletons. Sequencing input: peripheral blood. The chain carries TRBV19 and TRBJ1-1, with TRBD1 as a possible D gene (5 bases). The sequence was obtained from a middle-aged woman with COVID-19, enrolled during active disease. This CDR3 is CASSPHRSLKAFF. In DNA form, the CDR3 reads TGTGCCAGTAGTCCACACAGGAGCCTAAAAGCTTTCTTT.